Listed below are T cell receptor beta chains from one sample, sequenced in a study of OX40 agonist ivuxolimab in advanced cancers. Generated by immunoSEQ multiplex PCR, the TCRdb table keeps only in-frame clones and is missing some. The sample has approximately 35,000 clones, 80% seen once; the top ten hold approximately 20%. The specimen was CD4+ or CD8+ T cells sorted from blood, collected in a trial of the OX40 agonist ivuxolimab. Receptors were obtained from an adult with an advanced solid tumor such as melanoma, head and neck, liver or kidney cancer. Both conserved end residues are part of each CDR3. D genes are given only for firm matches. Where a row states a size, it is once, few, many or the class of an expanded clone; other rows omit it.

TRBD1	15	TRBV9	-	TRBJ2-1	TGTGCCAGCAGCGGAGGACAGGGATTTTACAATGAGCAGTTCTTC	CASSGGQGFYNEQFF
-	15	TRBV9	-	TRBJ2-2	TGTGCCAGCAGCGTAGGCCCCGAGAACACCGGGGAGCTGTTTTTT	CASSVGPENTGELFF
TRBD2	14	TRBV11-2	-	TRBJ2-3	TGTGCCAGCAGCTTAGTACCCACGGGAGGTACGCAGTATTTT	CASSLVPTGGTQYF
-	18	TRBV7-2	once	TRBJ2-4	TGTGCCAGCACTTCAAACCCAGACAGTACCCTAGCCAAAAACATTCAGTACTTC	CASTSNPDSTLAKNIQYF
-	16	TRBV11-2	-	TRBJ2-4	TGTGCCAGCAGCTTAGATGTGGCGATTGGAGTAAACATTCAGTACTTC	CASSLDVAIGVNIQYF
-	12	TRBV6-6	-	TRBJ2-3	TGTGCCAGCAGTACGGCGGGAGATACGCAGTATTTT	CASSTAGDTQYF
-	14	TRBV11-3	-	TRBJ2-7	TGTGCCAGCAGCTTATCGGGACACATATACGAGCAGTACTTC	CASSLSGHIYEQYF
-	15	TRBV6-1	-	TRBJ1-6	TGTGCCAGCAGCCCTGGACAGTTGTTAAATTCACCCCTCCACTTT	CASSPGQLLNSPLHF
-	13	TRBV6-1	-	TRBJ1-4	TGTGCCAGCAGCTGGGGTGGGGAAGGAAAACTGTTTTTT	CASSWGGEGKLFF
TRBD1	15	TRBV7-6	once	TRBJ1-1	TGTGCCAGCAGCCCGGGGACAGGGACGAACACTGAAGCTTTCTTT	CASSPGTGTNTEAFF
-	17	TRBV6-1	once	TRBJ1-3	TGTGCCAGCAGTGAAGCGTCTCCGGGGTGGGCTGGAAACACCATATATTTT	CASSEASPGWAGNTIYF
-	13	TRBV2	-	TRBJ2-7	TGTGCCAGCAGTGAAATGGGGGGCTACGAGCAGTACTTC	CASSEMGGYEQYF
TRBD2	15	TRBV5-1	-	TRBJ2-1	TGCGCCAGCAGCTTGTTTACTAGCGGGGGGGATGAGCAGTTCTTC	CASSLFTSGGDEQFF
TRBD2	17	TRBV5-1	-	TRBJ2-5	TGCGCCAGCAGCTTGGTGGCTAGCGGGGTTCCCGGGGAGACCCAGTACTTC	CASSLVASGVPGETQYF
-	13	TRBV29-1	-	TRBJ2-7	TGCAGCGTTGCCCAGGCTCAACGGGGCGAGCAGTACTTC	CSVAQAQRGEQYF
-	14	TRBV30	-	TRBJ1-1	TGTGCCTGGAGGTCGCGGCAGCGGGTCCGGGAAGCTTTCTTT	CAWRSRQRVREAFF
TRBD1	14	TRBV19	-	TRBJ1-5	TGTGCCAGTAGCACCGGGACAGGGGTCCAGCCCCAGCATTTT	CASSTGTGVQPQHF
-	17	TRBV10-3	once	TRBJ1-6	TGTGCCATCAGTGAGTCTGCTCCGGGCGGAATGAATTCACCCCTCCACTTT	CAISESAPGGMNSPLHF
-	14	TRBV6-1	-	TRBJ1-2	TGTGCCAGCAGTGCAGGGTCAAGAAACTATGGCTACACCTTC	CASSAGSRNYGYTF
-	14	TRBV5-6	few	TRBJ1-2	TGTGCCAGCAGCGTGGACAGAACTAACTATGGCTACACCTTC	CASSVDRTNYGYTF
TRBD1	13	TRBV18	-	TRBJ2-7	TGTGCCAGCTCACCCGACAGGGTTGGGAAACAGTACTTC	CASSPDRVGKQYF
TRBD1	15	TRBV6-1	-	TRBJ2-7	TGTGCCAGCAGGGATCAGGGGGCGATTTGGTACGAGCAGTACTTC	CASRDQGAIWYEQYF
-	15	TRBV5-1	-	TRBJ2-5	TGCGCCAGCCGCCGGGACCTCCCACTTGGGGAGACCCAGTACTTC	CASRRDLPLGETQYF
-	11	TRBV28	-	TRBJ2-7	TGTGCCAGCAGTTTAAGGAACGAGCAGTACTTC	CASSLRNEQYF
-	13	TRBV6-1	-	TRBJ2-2	TGTGCCAGCGACCTGACAGGCACCGGGGAGCTGTTTTTT	CASDLTGTGELFF
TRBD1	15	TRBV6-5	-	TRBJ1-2	TGTGCCAGCAGTTACATATCCAGGGGGGTTGATGGCTACACCTTC	CASSYISRGVDGYTF
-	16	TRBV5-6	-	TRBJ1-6	TGTGCCAGCAGCTTCCGGTCTCGTGGGGGGAATTCACCCCTCCACTTT	CASSFRSRGGNSPLHF
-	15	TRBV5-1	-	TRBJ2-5	TGCGCCAGCAGCTTGGCGGGGGTTAGTCAAGAGACCCAGTACTTC	CASSLAGVSQETQYF
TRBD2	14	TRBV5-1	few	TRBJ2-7	TGCGCCAGCAGCGAAGTAGCGGGGCCCTACGAGCAGTACTTC	CASSEVAGPYEQYF
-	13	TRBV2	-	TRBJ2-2	TGTGCCAGCAGTGACGACTATACCGGGGAGCTGTTTTTT	CASSDDYTGELFF
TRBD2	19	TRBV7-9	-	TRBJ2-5	TGTGCCAGCAGCCCCCGGATCCGGCGGGGGGCCTCAATTCAAGAGACCCAGTACTTC	CASSPRIRRGASIQETQYF
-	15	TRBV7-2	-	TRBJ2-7	TGTGCCAGCAGCTGGAAGGGGTCGTCATCCTACGAGCAGTACTTC	CASSWKGSSSYEQYF
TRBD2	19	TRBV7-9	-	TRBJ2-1	TGTGCCAGCAGGAAATGGGAACTAGCGGGGGGGCCGTCTGGCAATGAGCAGTTCTTC	CASRKWELAGGPSGNEQFF
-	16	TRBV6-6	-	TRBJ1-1	TGTGCCAGCAGGGCAGGGAGGCTGGGTATGAACACTGAAGCTTTCTTT	CASRAGRLGMNTEAFF
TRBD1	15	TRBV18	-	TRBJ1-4	TGTGCCAGCTCACCGAGACAGGGGCCCAATGAAAAACTGTTTTTT	CASSPRQGPNEKLFF
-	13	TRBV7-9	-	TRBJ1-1	TGTGCCAGCAGCTCCCCGACGATTAAAGTGGCTTTCTTT	CASSSPTIKVAFF
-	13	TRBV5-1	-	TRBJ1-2	TGCGCCAGTACAGGAACTGCTAACTATGGCTACACCTTC	CASTGTANYGYTF
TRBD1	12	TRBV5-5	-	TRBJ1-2	TGTGCCAGCAGCGAACGGGACAGAGGCTACACCTTC	CASSERDRGYTF
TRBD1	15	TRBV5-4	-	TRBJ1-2	TGTGCCAGCCGGAAGTCCCGGGACAGGGGCGGTGGCTACACCTTC	CASRKSRDRGGGYTF
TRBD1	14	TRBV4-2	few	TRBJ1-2	TGTGCCAGCAGCCAAGAGGACAGGGGGTATGGCTACACCTTC	CASSQEDRGYGYTF
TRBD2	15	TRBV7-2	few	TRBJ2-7	TGTGCCAGCAGTCCTACTAGCGGGGGGGCCTACGAGCAGTACTTC	CASSPTSGGAYEQYF
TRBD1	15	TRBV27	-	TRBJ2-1	TGTGCCAGCAGTTCGGGACAGCTCTCCTACAATGAGCAGTTCTTC	CASSSGQLSYNEQFF
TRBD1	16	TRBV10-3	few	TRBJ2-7	TGTGCCATCAGTGAGATTAGGGGACAGGGGACCTACGAGCAGTACTTC	CAISEIRGQGTYEQYF
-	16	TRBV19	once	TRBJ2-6	TGTGCCAGTAGCGGACAGTTCGGCTCTGGGGCCAACGTCCTGACTTTC	CASSGQFGSGANVLTF
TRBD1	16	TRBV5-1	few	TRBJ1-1	TGCGCCAGCAGCCAGCGGAACAGGGGGCTGGTTACTGAAGCTTTCTTT	CASSQRNRGLVTEAFF
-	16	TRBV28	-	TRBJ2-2	TGTGCCAGCAGTTTAGGAGGGGCAGGGAACACCGGGGAGCTGTTTTTT	CASSLGGAGNTGELFF
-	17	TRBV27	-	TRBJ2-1	TGTGCCAGCAGTTTCGCGACGGCCTGGAGCTCCTACAATGAGCAGTTCTTC	CASSFATAWSSYNEQFF
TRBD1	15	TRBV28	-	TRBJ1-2	TGTGCCAGCACCCCAGGGACAGGGGGTAACTATGGCTACACCTTC	CASTPGTGGNYGYTF
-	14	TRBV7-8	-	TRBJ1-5	TGTGCCAGCAGCCTAGGAGGCGAAAATCAGCCCCAGCATTTT	CASSLGGENQPQHF
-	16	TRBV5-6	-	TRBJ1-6	TGTGCCAGCAGCTTGGGGGCTAGCTCCTATAATTCACCCCTCCACTTT	CASSLGASSYNSPLHF
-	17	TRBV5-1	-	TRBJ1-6	TGCGCCAGCAGCTTGGTAGGCGGTACAGGGCTAAATTCACCCCTCCACTTT	CASSLVGGTGLNSPLHF
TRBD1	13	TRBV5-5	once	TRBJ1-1	TGTGCCAGCAGGGGGACAGCCCTAACTGAAGCTTTCTTT	CASRGTALTEAFF
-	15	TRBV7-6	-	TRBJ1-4	TGTGCCAGCAGCAGAGGGGAGATATCTAATGAAAAACTGTTTTTT	CASSRGEISNEKLFF
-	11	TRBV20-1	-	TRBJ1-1	TGCAGTGCTAGAGATCTGAAGGAAGCTTTCTTT	CSARDLKEAFF
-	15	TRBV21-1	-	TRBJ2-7	TGTGCCAGCAGCGCCCGGGACAGCCCCTCCTACGAGCAGTACTTC	CASSARDSPSYEQYF